This TCR beta chain emerged from a study of T cell repertoires in cytomegalovirus infection. Turning to the study itself: Newly reported HLA-C-restricted and thoroughly characterized HLA-B-restricted CMV epitopes were employed. Public TCR beta signatures provided an indication of both CMV infection and a matching HLA type. Study-level points and caveats: HLA-C-restricted, CMV-specific TCR beta clonotypes were dominant ex vivo.

The length of the CDR3 is 19 residues. Germline V CDR1 and CDR2: SGHVT, SQSDAQ. One entry per CDR3 protein, called by TCRdb with MiXCR from the reads. The sample shows roughly 500,000 distinct CDR3 sequences, 25% to 35% of them seen only once. As for this clonotype: Its antigen remains unidentified. At one boundary the junction diverges from the germline segment, which might be a read error.

V gene TRBV7-4 combines with J gene TRBJ2-2, with 9 bases matching TRBD1. The TCR sequence derives from a human donor in good health (CMV status not recorded). Some clones in this sample may be carry-over from other donors' samples. Specimen: cultured PBMCs, collected from culture after CMV antigen stimulation. The CDR3 region is CASSFHTNRGPMNTGELLF. The DNA for the CDR3 is TGTGCCAGCAGCTTTCACACCAACAGGGGGCCGATGAACACCGGGGAGCTGTTATTT.